This TCR beta chain was captured by sequencing in a study of PD-1 blockade in classical Hodgkin lymphoma (dated by TCRdb to 2020 to 2022). Broadly, across the study: Nivolumab dosing was 3 mg/kg intravenously every 2 weeks, continuing until either disease progression or unacceptable toxicity. The study used CyTOF and TCR beta sequencing to define a peripheral blood immune signature of response to PD-1 blockade in classical Hodgkin lymphoma. Results and caveats for the whole study, not just this receptor: By C4D1, a significant rise was seen in CD4+ TCR diversity but not in CD8+ TCR diversity (p=0.0027 vs p=0.16), and the rise was most apparent among complete responders (p=0.02). Baseline TCR diversity was reported as lower in newly diagnosed patients than in healthy donors, and lower still in relapsed/refractory patients. The study was limited to a single clinical trial cohort, and causes of repertoire differences, possibly disease activity or prior therapy, remained undefined. Lower diversity was observed in patients in whom nivolumab was started less than 1 year after ASCT, and these patients were excluded from later analyses so that confounding by immune reconstitution would be avoided. Trial patients achieving complete response had baseline diversity similar to newly diagnosed patients, whereas partial responders and progressors had significantly lower diversity.

Spanning cysteine to phenylalanine, the CDR3 consists of 10 amino acids. The only DNA kept is the CDR3, 30 bases in frame from the first base. V is reduced by 6 bases and J by 8 bases, leaving a spacing of 7 bases between them. According to the germline V gene, CDR1 reads SNHLY and CDR2 reads FYNNEI. The Qiagen DNeasy kit was used to extract genomic DNA both from unsorted PBMCs and from the negatively selected CD4+ and CD8+ fractions. TCR beta CDR3 regions were subjected to amplification by immunoSEQ multiplex PCR with primers that anneal to V and J segments. A synthetic immune receptor repertoire was used to minimize amplification bias, and any remaining bias was removed computationally after sequencing. The paper's data handling went like this. Custom Python scripts were used to quantify repertoire diversity as the Shannon entropy index. Unsorted, CD4+ and CD8+ repertoires were analyzed separately, except for combined analyses in which CD4+ and CD8+ sequences were merged in silico. A clone was considered expanded if an increase in frequency of at least 2-fold after treatment relative to C1D1 was found, and a pseudocount of 0.5 was applied to clones undetected at baseline. Singleton clones were defined as clones with 0 or 1 copy at C1D1, and non-singleton clones were defined as clones with 2 or more copies. Clones expanded in unsorted samples were annotated as CD4+, CD8+ or unknown by matching protein sequences in sorted samples from the same patient. Wilcoxon tests were applied to paired samples to test diversity changes from C1D1 to C4D1. TCRdb took this table from immuneACCESS and kept in-frame rearrangements with V and J called. Such tables lack part of the clones; where checked against another copy, unresolved V genes explain under half of the gap, and the rest is unexplained. The V and J calls and the clone size are those of that table, but D and trimming were determined from the DNA. The sample data list 40,000 to 45,000 clones, and roughly 73% of these were observed just once. The ten top clones hold roughly 13% of the sample.

Turning to this clone: The antigen this receptor binds is unknown. Per-nucleotide qualities are absent, and no much larger clonotype sits a single base away.

The sample's time point, from its label and the paper: cycle 1 day 1 (C1D1), immediately before nivolumab initiation. All trial patients had relapsed after autologous stem cell transplantation, with cohorts A, B and C differing in prior brentuximab vedotin exposure. The trial cohort was composed of roughly 60 patients with relapsed/refractory classical Hodgkin lymphoma, for whom complete response, partial response or progressive disease was recorded as best overall response. Single-agent nivolumab was administered to trial patients in the multi-cohort phase II CheckMate 205 trial. An independent review committee assessed best overall response using the 2007 International Working Group response criteria. Trial PBMCs were collected immediately before nivolumab initiation (C1D1) and during therapy at cycle 2 day 1 and cycle 4 day 1. Peripheral blood was collected in 8 mL Vacutainer Cell Preparation Tubes, from which PBMCs were isolated by centrifugation and then cryopreserved.

This sample comprised peripheral blood mononuclear cells (PBMCs), obtained at baseline. The origin of this receptor is a human donor with classical Hodgkin lymphoma. The chain links TRBV2 with TRBJ1-1, with the D segment identity uncertain. The CDR3 in this case is CASSSGEAFF. The sequenced DNA is TGTGCCAGCAGCTCCGGGGAAGCTTTCTTT.